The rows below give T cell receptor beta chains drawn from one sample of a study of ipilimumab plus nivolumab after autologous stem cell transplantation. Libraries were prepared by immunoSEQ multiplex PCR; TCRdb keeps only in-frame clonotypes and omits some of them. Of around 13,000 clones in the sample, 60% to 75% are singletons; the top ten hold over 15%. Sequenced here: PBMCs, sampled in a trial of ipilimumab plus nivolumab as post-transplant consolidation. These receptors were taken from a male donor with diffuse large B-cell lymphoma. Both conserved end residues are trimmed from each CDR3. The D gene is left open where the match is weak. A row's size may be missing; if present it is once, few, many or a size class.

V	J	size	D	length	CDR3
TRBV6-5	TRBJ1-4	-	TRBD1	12	ASSLQGVSEKLF
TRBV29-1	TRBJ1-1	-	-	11	SVARAREAEAF
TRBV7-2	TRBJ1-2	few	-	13	ASSLGTGYDYGYT
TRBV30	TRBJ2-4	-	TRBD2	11	AWILAGANIQY
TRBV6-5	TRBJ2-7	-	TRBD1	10	ASSLTGSEQY
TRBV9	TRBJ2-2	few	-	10	ASTGNTGELF
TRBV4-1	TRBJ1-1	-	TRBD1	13	ASSHLTGFNTEAF
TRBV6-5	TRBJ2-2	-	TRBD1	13	ASTGQGGGTGELF
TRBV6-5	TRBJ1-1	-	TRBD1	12	ASSYSGTASEAF
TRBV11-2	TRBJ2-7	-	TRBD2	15	ASSPGTSGGVLGEQY
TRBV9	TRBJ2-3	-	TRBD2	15	ASSVGGSSGSGDTQY
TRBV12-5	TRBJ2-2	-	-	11	ASGQAYTGELF
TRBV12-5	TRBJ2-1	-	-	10	ASGFEVDEQF
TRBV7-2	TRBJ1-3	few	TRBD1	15	ASSLGGQGVSGNTIY
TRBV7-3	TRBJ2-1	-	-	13	ASSFYRSSYNEQF
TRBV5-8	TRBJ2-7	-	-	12	ASNNVGATYEQY
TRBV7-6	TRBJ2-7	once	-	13	ASSLVGGLPYEQY
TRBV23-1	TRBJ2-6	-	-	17	ASSQSGEQGECGANVLT
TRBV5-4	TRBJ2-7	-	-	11	ASSQHSVYEQY
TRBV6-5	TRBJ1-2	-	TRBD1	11	ASSKGQFYGYT
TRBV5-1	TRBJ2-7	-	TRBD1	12	ASGGTGGSYEQY
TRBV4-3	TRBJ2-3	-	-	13	ASSQDEAAADTQY
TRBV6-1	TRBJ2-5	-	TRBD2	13	AASRVGLAGETQY
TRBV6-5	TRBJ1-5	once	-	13	ASSYSGGIGQPQH
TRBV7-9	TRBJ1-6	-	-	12	ASTPGTVGGALH
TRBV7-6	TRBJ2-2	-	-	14	ASSSQQGSNTGELF
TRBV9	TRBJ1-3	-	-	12	ASSVGLDGNTIY
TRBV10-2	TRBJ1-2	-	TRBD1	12	ASSAGDRGRRYT
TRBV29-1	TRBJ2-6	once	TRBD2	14	SVTGLAGSGANVLT
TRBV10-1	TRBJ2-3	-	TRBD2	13	ASSASGGSTDTQY
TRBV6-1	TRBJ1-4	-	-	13	ASSEFWGEGEKLF
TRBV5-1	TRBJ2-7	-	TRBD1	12	ASSSGQGVDEQY
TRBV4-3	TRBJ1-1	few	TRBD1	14	ASSKGTGEENTEAF
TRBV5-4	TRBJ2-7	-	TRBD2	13	ASSLGGLADYEQY
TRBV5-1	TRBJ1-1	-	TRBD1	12	ASSSGTGNTEAF
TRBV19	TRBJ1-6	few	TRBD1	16	ASSIVGGGSSYNSPLH
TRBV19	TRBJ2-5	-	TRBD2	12	ASRVAGGQETQY
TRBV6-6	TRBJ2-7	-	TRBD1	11	ASTKDRDYEQY
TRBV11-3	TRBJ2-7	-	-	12	ASSLEGTGYEQY
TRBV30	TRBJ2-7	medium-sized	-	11	AWSSSSTGREY
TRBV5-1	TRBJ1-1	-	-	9	ASSSHTEAF
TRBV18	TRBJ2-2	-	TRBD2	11	ASQGAGAGELF
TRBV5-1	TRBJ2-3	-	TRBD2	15	ASSFGSGGTSTDTQY
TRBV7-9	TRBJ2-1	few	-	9	ASSRTDEQF
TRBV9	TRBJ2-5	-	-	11	ASSFTGRETQY
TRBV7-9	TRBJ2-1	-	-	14	ASSSSTSNSWNEQF
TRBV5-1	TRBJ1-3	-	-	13	ASSLAEASGNTIY
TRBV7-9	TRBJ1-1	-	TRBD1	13	ASSSGQGSGTEAF
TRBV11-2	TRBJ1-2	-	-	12	ASAPLGGGEGYT
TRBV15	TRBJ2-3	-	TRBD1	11	ATRGQGTDTQY
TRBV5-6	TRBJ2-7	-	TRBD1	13	ASSWWGTGRNEQY
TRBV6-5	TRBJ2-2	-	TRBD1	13	ASRQQGANTGELF
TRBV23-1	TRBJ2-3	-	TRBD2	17	ASSPRASGTLSGTDTQY
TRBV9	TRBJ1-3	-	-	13	ASSVVGGLGNTIY
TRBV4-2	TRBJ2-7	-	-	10	ASSLESGEQY